Sequencing of this T cell receptor (beta chain) was carried out in a study of blood T cell repertoires in COVID-19. Profiling relied on immunoSEQ multiplex PCR, and the TCRdb table lists in-frame clones only, not all of them. This table holds 75,000 to 90,000 clones, 80% to 90% found once. There are 14 residues in the CDR3. Germline V lookup: CDR1 MNHEY, CDR2 SVGEGT. Trimming took 8 bases from V and 7 from J; bases not matched to a gene: 10. The chain recombines TRBV6-2 or TRBV6-3 with TRBJ1-5; 8 bases agree with TRBD1. Sequences were obtained from peripheral blood. The clonotype comes from a man at least 80 years old with acute or convalescent COVID-19. Here the CDR3 reads CASRLSGGEQPQHF. The CDR3 DNA sequence: TGTGCCAGCCGCCTCTCAGGGGGCGAGCAGCCCCAGCATTTT.